This T cell receptor (beta chain) is from a study of T cell repertoires in cytomegalovirus infection. Study context: Use of recently identified HLA-C-restricted and well-studied HLA-B-restricted CMV epitopes was part of the study. Indications of both CMV infection and matching HLA type were provided by public TCR beta signatures.

Findings of the study overall: HLA-C-restricted CMV clonotypes gave the most frequent clonotype in two of eight donors. There were carriers of CMV plus the relevant HLA, and cumulative public TCR beta family frequency identified them.

MiXCR, run by TCRdb on the reads, gives a single entry per CDR3 protein. The sample shows some 110,000 distinct CDR3 sequences, roughly a third of them seen only once. This clonotype was detected only a few times. Its antigen is not known. The CDR3 length is 15 residues. The germline CDR1 and CDR2 sequences are SGHTA and FQGNSA. V was clipped by 0 bases and J by 7 bases, with 13 bases between them. The sequenced sample was CD8+ T cells from cultured PBMCs, obtained from culture after CMV antigen stimulation. This receptor was identified in a human donor in good health (CMV status not recorded). Some clones in this sample may be carry-over from other donors' samples. The chain has TRBV7-2 and TRBJ2-1, with D tentatively TRBD2 (5 bases). In DNA, the CDR3 is TGTGCCAGCAGCTTAGCTGGCGCCGGGGTGAATGAGCAGTTCTTC. The encoded protein is CASSLAGAGVNEQFF.